This T cell receptor (beta chain) stems from a study of PD-1 blockade in classical Hodgkin lymphoma. The data were produced by immunoSEQ multiplex PCR, yet TCRdb's version contains in-frame clones alone and is incomplete. The sample lists about 28,000 clones, just over 90% seen once, with 3.8% in the top ten. Time point reported: newly diagnosed, previously untreated cHL patient sample. Germline-derived CDR1 and CDR2 are DFQATT and SNEGSKA (reference sequence). The CDR3 consists of 11 residues. The V gene lost 5 bases and the J gene lost 5 bases, with 7 bases spanning the gap. The clonotype originates from a human donor with classical Hodgkin lymphoma. This chain links TRBV20-1 with TRBJ2-1; no clear D. Sequencing used peripheral blood mononuclear cells (PBMCs). The CDR3 spells CSAYLDNEQFF. In DNA, the CDR3 is TGCAGTGCTTACCTCGACAATGAGCAGTTCTTC.